Below, 25 T cell receptor beta chains from the same sample are listed, as sequenced in a study of shared clonotypes between healthy human individuals. Sequencing was performed with immunoSEQ multiplex PCR; in TCRdb, only in-frame clones are kept and a portion is missing. The sample lists approximately 700,000 clones; more than 70% were seen once. Source material: memory CD4+ T cells sorted from blood. Subset of the sample: CD45RA-negative fraction. The receptors shown here come from a woman under 40 in good health.

This rearrangement joins TRBV4-1 to TRBJ1-4; 9 bases map to TRBD1. V was clipped by 3 bases and J by 7 bases; unmatched bases: 9. The germline gives CDR1 MGHRA, CDR2 YSYEKL. The CDR3 is made up of 16 amino acids. CDR3 bases: TGCGCCAGCAGCCATCAAGGGACAGGGATGAGTGAAAAACTGTTTTTT. It codes for CASSHQGTGMSEKLFF.

The chain has TRBV2 and TRBJ1-1; TRBD1 might be the D (5 bases). Between the trimmed V and J ends, which lost 7 bases and 1 base, there was a span of 10 bases. This CDR3 is built from 13 residues. CDR1 SNHLY and CDR2 FYNNEI come from the germline V gene. As DNA, the CDR3 is TGTGCCAGCATAAGACAGCAGAACACTGAAGCTTTCTTT. It codes for CASIRQQNTEAFF.

This clone was detected a few times. This chain joins TRBV5-1 and TRBJ2-5, with D perhaps assigned TRBD1 or TRBD2 (5 bases each). V dropped 4 bases and J dropped 9 bases, with 16 bases sitting between them. The CDR3 has 13 residues. From germline, CDR1 is SGHRS and CDR2 YFSETQ. The CDR3 nucleotides read TGCGCCAGCAGCCCCATGAGGGGATTGGCCCAGTACTTC. Translation gives CASSPMRGLAQYF.

This clone was counted only a few times. The chain links TRBV6-4 to TRBJ1-2; D not resolved. CDR3 length equals 15 residues. V was cut by 5 bases and J by 0 bases, with 13 bases left in between. Germline V lookup: CDR1 MRHNA, CDR2 SNTAGT. This CDR3 reads CASSPGSQANYGYTF. The CDR3 DNA follows: TGTGCCAGCAGTCCCGGGTCGCAAGCTAACTATGGCTACACCTTC.

This chain connects TRBV28 to TRBJ1-1; TRBD1 is a possible D gene (6 bases). V shed 5 bases and J shed 3 bases, with 16 bases lying between them. Looked up from germline, CDR1 is MDHEN and CDR2 is SYDVKM. The CDR3 has 15 amino acids. In DNA form, the CDR3 reads TGTGCCAGCAGTCAATGGACAGTAGACTACACTGAAGCTTTCTTT. It encodes CASSQWTVDYTEAFF.

This chain uses TRBV28 with TRBJ1-6; 7 nucleotides agree with TRBD1. After removal of 6 bases from V and 6 bases from J, the junction contained 14 bases not matched to a gene. The CDR3 length is 17 residues. Germline V gives CDR1 MDHEN, CDR2 SYDVKM. The CDR3 is CASSRYGSGGINSPLHF. The CDR3 nucleotides read TGTGCCAGCAGCCGCTATGGGTCAGGGGGAATTAATTCACCCCTCCACTTT.

V and J are TRBV5-4 and TRBJ2-5; 14 nucleotides match TRBD2. This CDR3 comprises 16 residues. Trimming took 3 bases from V and 6 from J; bases not matched to a gene: 7. Germline V gene sequence: CDR1 SGHNT, CDR2 YYREEE (reference sequence). In DNA form, the CDR3 reads TGTGCCAGCAGCTCCGCGACTAGCGGGAGGGCCAAGACCCAGTACTTC. Amino acids: CASSSATSGRAKTQYF.

This clone was counted a single time. The genes are TRBV7-2 and TRBJ2-5; 9 positions match TRBD1. V lost 5 bases, J lost 2 bases, and 9 bases stayed unmatched. Germline CDR1 SGHTA, CDR2 FQGNSA. The CDR3 runs to 16 residues. The CDR3 is CASSRQGGTLQETQYF. In DNA form, the CDR3 reads TGTGCCAGCAGCCGACAGGGGGGGACGCTACAAGAGACCCAGTACTTC.

The sample holds one count of this clone. CDR3 in DNA: TGCGCCAGCAGCTTGGGTCAGGCCACTAGCACAGATACGCAGTATTTT. Translated: CASSLGQATSTDTQYF. The chain uses TRBV5-1 and TRBJ2-3; D is uncertain. Germline-derived CDR1 and CDR2 are SGHRS and YFSETQ. This CDR3 is 16 amino acids long. V lost 0 bases to trimming and J lost 0 bases, with 11 bases between them.

V gene TRBV11-2 combines with J gene TRBJ2-5; 12 bases are shared with TRBD2. This CDR3 spans 15 amino acids. Trimming took 8 bases from V and 2 from J; bases not matched to a gene: 6. Germline lookup yields CDR1 SGHAT and CDR2 FQNNGV. The CDR3 region has the DNA TGTGCCAGCGGAGGACTAGCGGGACCACAAGAGACCCAGTACTTC. This encodes CASGGLAGPQETQYF. The full variable domain, rest sourced from reference TRBV11-2 and TRBJ2-5, is EAGVAQSPRYKIIEKRQSVAFWCNPISGHATLYWYQQILGQGPKLLIQFQNNGVVDDSQLPKDRFSAERLKGVDSTLKIQPAKLEDSAVYLCASGGLAGPQETQYFGPGTRLLVL.

This clone came up a few times. The rearrangement joins TRBV27 to TRBJ2-7; 9 bases align to TRBD1. CDR1 MNHEY and CDR2 SMNVEV come from the germline V gene (reference sequence). Germline trimming cut 10 bases from V and 6 bases from J; bases unmatched to any gene: 13. There are 14 residues in the CDR3. CDR3 coding DNA: TGTGCCACACGACCCGGGACAGGGTCGGGCGAGCAGTACTTC. Translation: CATRPGTGSGEQYF.

A few counts support this clone. The gene calls are TRBV7-9 and TRBJ1-1, with D unresolved. CDR1 and CDR2 from the germline V gene are SEHNR and FQNEAQ (reference sequence). The V gene lost 5 bases and the J gene lost 3 bases, with 10 bases spanning the gap. This CDR3 comprises 13 residues. CDR3: CASSPFWDTEAFF. Written as DNA, the CDR3 is TGTGCCAGCAGCCCATTCTGGGACACTGAAGCTTTCTTT. Drawing the rest from reference TRBV7-9 and TRBJ1-1, the complete variable domain is DTGVSQNPRHKITKRGQNVTFRCDPISEHNRLYWYRQTLGQGPEFLTYFQNEAQLEKSRLLSDRFSAERPKGSFSTLEIQRTEQGDSAMYLCASSPFWDTEAFFGQGTRLTVV.

This clone was detected a few times. V gene TRBV18 combines with J gene TRBJ2-6; D might be TRBD2 (6 bases). The CDR3 sequence is 15 residues long. Germline V gene lookup returns CDR1 KGHSH and CDR2 LQKENI. Deletions cut 6 bases from V and 0 bases from J, with 9 bases between. The CDR3 is CASSEEGSGANVLTF. The CDR3 DNA reads as TGTGCCAGCTCGGAGGAGGGCTCTGGGGCCAACGTCCTGACTTTC.

The chain carries TRBV29-1 and TRBJ1-1; TRBD1 matches at 9 bases. Germline V CDR1 and CDR2: SQVTM, ANQGSEA. The CDR3 length is 16 residues. V lost 7 bases and J lost 2; bases outside the gene matches: 14. The CDR3 region is CSATRRDRELNTEAFF. In DNA form, the CDR3 reads TGCAGCGCCACACGCCGGGACAGGGAATTAAACACTGAAGCTTTCTTT. Looking up the rest from reference TRBV29-1 and TRBJ1-1 gives the full variable domain: SAVISQKPSRDICQRGTSLTIQCQVDSQVTMMFWYRQQPGQSLTLIATANQGSEATYESGFVIDKFPISRPNLTFSTLTVSNMSPEDSSIYLCSATRRDRELNTEAFFGQGTRLTVV.

Here the CDR3 reads CASSPLVGVYNEQFF. For the CDR3, the DNA is TGCGCCAGCAGCCCGTTGGTCGGGGTCTACAATGAGCAGTTCTTC. V usage is TRBV5-1 and J usage is TRBJ2-1, with a possible D match to TRBD2 (5 bases). V lost 4 bases and J lost 3, with 14 bases in between. The CDR3 has 15 amino acids. Germline-derived CDR1 and CDR2 are SGHRS and YFSETQ.

This chain joins TRBV5-1 and TRBJ2-7; weak D call: TRBD2 (6 bases). Germline-derived CDR1 and CDR2 are SGHRS and YFSETQ. The CDR3 is 17 residues long. V was cut by 4 bases and J by 1 base, with 21 bases left in between. In DNA, the CDR3 is TGCGCCAGCAGCCCACCCTCCGGGAGAGGAGGGTCCTACGAGCAGTACTTC. This translates into CASSPPSGRGGSYEQYF.

The chain couples TRBV5-1 to TRBJ1-1, with 8 bases matching TRBD1. The V and J ends lost 0 bases and 1 base, in that order; junction bases with no gene match: 5. The CDR3 sequence is 16 residues long. Germline assignment: CDR1 SGHRS and CDR2 YFSETQ. CDR3: CASSLEAGGRNTEAFF. CDR3 nucleotides: TGCGCCAGCAGCTTGGAGGCAGGGGGCAGGAACACTGAAGCTTTCTTT.

The genes are TRBV5-1 and TRBJ2-5; possibly TRBD1 for D (6 bases). V lost 1 base and J 2 bases, leaving 21 bases between the germline ends. CDR1 is SGHRS, CDR2 YFSETQ, per germline. The CDR3 extends over 18 amino acids. CDR3 DNA: TGCGCCAGCAGCTTGTTCCCCGCTAGTGGGGGCCGACAAGAGACCCAGTACTTC. Protein sequence: CASSLFPASGGRQETQYF.

A single count supports this clone. The chain is built from TRBV6-1 and TRBJ2-5; D is uncertain. The CDR3 totals 13 residues. Germline CDR1 and CDR2: MNHNS and SASEGT. Trimming shortened V by 3 bases and J by 3 bases, and 8 bases separated the two germline ends. The chain's CDR3 is CASSDNRKETQYF. CDR3 nucleotides: TGTGCCAGCAGTGACAACAGAAAAGAGACCCAGTACTTC.

V usage is TRBV28 and J usage is TRBJ2-2; D remains ambiguous. V lost 7 bases and J 1 base, leaving 4 bases between the germline ends. The germline CDR1 and CDR2 sequences are MDHEN and SYDVKM. The CDR3 covers 12 residues. DNA for the CDR3: TGTGCCAGCACCCTGAACACCGGGGAGCTGTTTTTT. It yields the protein CASTLNTGELFF.

The chain joins TRBV10-1 to TRBJ2-7; D uncertain. Deletions cut 3 bases from V and 8 bases from J, with 11 bases between. The germline gives CDR1 WNHNN, CDR2 SYGVQD (reference sequence). The CDR3 has 12 residues. The CDR3 is CASSEERPQQYF. CDR3 nucleotide sequence: TGCGCCAGCAGTGAAGAAAGACCCCAGCAGTACTTC.

The rearrangement uses TRBV18 and TRBJ1-5; a possible D gene is TRBD1 (5 bases). Germline CDR1 KGHSH, CDR2 LQKENI. The CDR3 is 14 amino acids. With 0 bases removed from V and 6 bases from J, the gap between germline ends came to 9 bases. The CDR3 reads CASSPPPGIQPQHF. CDR3 in DNA: TGTGCCAGCTCACCACCCCCAGGGATTCAGCCCCAGCATTTT.

The gene calls are TRBV11-3 and TRBJ1-3; unclear D gene. Trimming took 5 bases from V and 0 from J, leaving 11 bases between them. This CDR3 region has 15 residues. Germline V gene sequence: CDR1 SGHNT, CDR2 YENEEA. In DNA, the CDR3 is TGTGCCAGCAGCGAGAGGTCGGGCTCTGGAAACACCATATATTTT. This gives the protein CASSERSGSGNTIYF.

The chain is built from TRBV20-1 and TRBJ2-1; no firm D call. This CDR3 contains 11 residues. The germline V gene encodes CDR1 DFQATT and CDR2 SNEGSKA (reference sequence). V was cut by 5 bases and J by 8 bases, with 10 bases left in between. The CDR3 is CSADPLDEQFF. The CDR3, as DNA: TGCAGTGCTGACCCCTTGGATGAGCAGTTCTTC.

CDR3 coding DNA: TGCGCCAGCAGATCGGGGACTACCCGTAACTACAATGAGCAGTTCTTC. Translating it yields CASRSGTTRNYNEQFF. The genes are TRBV4-1 and TRBJ2-1, with TRBD2 matching 7 bases. The V and J ends lost 6 bases and 3 bases, in that order; junction bases with no gene match: 11. In germline, CDR1 is MGHRA, CDR2 YSYEKL. The CDR3 is 16 residues long.